The 14 T cell receptor beta chains reported below all come from one sample, sequenced in a study of T cell responses to AZD1222 COVID-19 vaccine. This table comes from immunoSEQ multiplex PCR, and its TCRdb copy is limited to in-frame clones, with some not included. Of about 110,000 clones listed, roughly nine tenths are singletons. The sample consisted of peripheral blood, taken on day 0 of AZD1222 vaccination. Source of these receptors: an adult in good health.

In this sample, this clone turned up many times. The V gene is TRBV11-3, the J gene TRBJ1-1; D ambiguous. The CDR3 length is 13 residues. Germline CDR1 is SGHNT and CDR2 is YENEEA. Trimming left V 3 bases short and J 7 bases short, with 12 bases between. The CDR3 loop reads CASSFRAGGEAFF. In DNA form, the CDR3 reads TGTGCCAGCAGCTTCCGGGCAGGTGGTGAAGCTTTCTTT.

This chain joins TRBV3-1 (or the pseudogene TRBV3-2) and TRBJ2-7, with a possible D match to TRBD2 (6 bases). The CDR3 totals 12 residues. V lost 4 bases, J lost 6 bases, and 10 bases lay in between. Germline CDR1 LGHDT, CDR2 YNNKEL (reference sequence). The CDR3 loop reads CASSPRDSEQYF. The CDR3 DNA reads TGTGCCAGCAGCCCCAGGGACTCCGAGCAGTACTTC.

This clone was counted a single time. The chain is built from TRBV6-2 or TRBV6-3 and TRBJ2-3; D unresolved. CDR3 length: 14 residues. V gave up 5 bases and J gave up 5 bases, with 14 bases separating them. Germline V gene data show CDR1 as MNHEY and CDR2 as SVGEGT. The CDR3 DNA reads as TGTGCCAGCAGTCAACAAGAATGGCGAGATACGCAGTATTTT. Its protein product is CASSQQEWRDTQYF.

This chain uses TRBV27 with TRBJ1-3; possibly TRBD1 for D (5 bases). The CDR3 loop spans 15 amino acids. V lost 2 bases, J lost 0 bases, and 8 bases lay in between. CDR1 and CDR2 from the germline V gene are MNHEY and SMNVEV (reference sequence). CDR3 residues: CASSLQGVSGNTIYF. In DNA form, the CDR3 reads TGTGCCAGCAGTTTACAAGGGGTCTCTGGAAACACCATATATTTT.

The chain uses TRBV5-1 and TRBJ2-7; TRBD2 matches 9 bases. Germline V lookup: CDR1 SGHRS, CDR2 YFSETQ. CDR3 length equals 14 residues. The V gene end was trimmed by 3 bases and the J gene end by 3 bases; junction bases not matched to a gene: 4. The CDR3 protein is CASSSRTSDYEQYF. CDR3 nucleotide sequence: TGCGCCAGCAGCTCCCGGACTAGCGACTACGAGCAGTACTTC.

The J gene is TRBJ1-4, the V gene TRBV18; 8 nucleotides align to TRBD1. Germline lookup yields CDR1 KGHSH and CDR2 LQKENI. The trim removed 2 bases at V and 7 bases at J, leaving 9 bases unmatched. CDR3 length: 16 residues. CDR3 amino acids: CASSPLVGQGGEKLFF. For the CDR3, the DNA is TGTGCCAGCTCACCATTGGTCGGACAGGGTGGTGAAAAACTGTTTTTT.

The chain uses TRBV6-5 and TRBJ1-6, with TRBD1 matching over 7 bases. The CDR3 extends over 14 amino acids. J lost 7 bases, V lost 8 bases, and 8 bases had no gene match. Germline V CDR1 and CDR2: MNHEY, SVGAGI. CDR3 sequence (DNA): TGTGCCAGCCCAGGGGGGGCCCAAAATTCACCCCTCCACTTT. As protein: CASPGGAQNSPLHF.

This clone was observed a handful of times. The rearrangement links TRBV12-3 or TRBV12-4 to TRBJ2-5; D is perhaps TRBD1 or TRBD2 (6 bases each). V gave up 10 bases and J gave up 3 bases, with 15 bases separating them. The CDR3 totals 13 residues. This CDR3 reads CATKEGGKETQYF. The CDR3 DNA follows: TGTGCCACCAAGGAGGGGGGAAAAGAGACCCAGTACTTC.

This clone came up a few times. J is TRBJ2-5 and V is TRBV9, with 14 bases lining up with TRBD2. J was trimmed by 2 bases and V by 4 bases; bases with no gene match: 4. The germline V gene encodes CDR1 SGDLS and CDR2 YYNGEE. CDR3 length: 16 residues. The CDR3 reads CASSPRTSGGQETQYF. Written as DNA, the CDR3 is TGTGCCAGCAGCCCCCGGACTAGCGGGGGGCAAGAGACCCAGTACTTC.

The chain recombines TRBV18 with TRBJ2-7; TRBD1 agrees at 12 bases. CDR3 length: 15 amino acids. From germline, CDR1 is KGHSH and CDR2 LQKENI. V was clipped by 3 bases and J by 7 bases; unmatched bases: 7. The CDR3 coding sequence is TGTGCCAGCTCACCGGGGGACAGGGGGCTCCAGGAGCAGTACTTC. Amino acid sequence: CASSPGDRGLQEQYF.

The rearrangement joins TRBV2 to TRBJ2-5; 7 positions match TRBD2. The V segment lost 4 bases and the J segment 2 bases; nucleotides outside the gene matches: 4. The CDR3 is 14 amino acids. CDR1 is SNHLY and CDR2 is FYNNEI in the germline V gene. The CDR3 DNA sequence: TGTGCCAGCAGTGTTGGGGGGGGACAAGAGACCCAGTACTTC. Translation gives CASSVGGGQETQYF. Combining the CDR3 with reference TRBV2 and TRBJ2-5 gives the whole variable domain EPEVTQTPSHQVTQMGQEVILRCVPISNHLYFYWYRQILGQKVEFLVSFYNNEISEKSEIFDDQFSVERPDGSNFTLKIRSTKLEDSAMYFCASSVGGGQETQYFGPGTRLLVL.

V gene TRBV5-1 combines with J gene TRBJ2-7; 9 bases line up with TRBD1. Per germline, CDR1 SGHRS and CDR2 YFSETQ. The V gene end was trimmed by 3 bases and the J gene end by 2 bases; junction bases not matched to a gene: 6. The CDR3 length is 15 residues. For the CDR3, the DNA is TGCGCCAGCAGCTCTGGTAGACAGGGGGCCTACGAGCAGTACTTC. Its translation: CASSSGRQGAYEQYF.

The rearrangement links TRBV5-6 to TRBJ1-5; D is possibly TRBD1 (6 bases). Germline V gene lookup returns CDR1 SGHDT and CDR2 YYEEEE. This CDR3 is built from 15 residues. V lost 3 bases and J lost 3, with 13 bases in between. The CDR3 is CASSYQDRVNQPQHF. The CDR3 DNA sequence: TGTGCCAGCAGCTACCAGGACAGAGTCAATCAGCCCCAGCATTTT.

The V and J genes are TRBV10-3 and TRBJ1-4; TRBD1 is a possible D gene (5 bases). The CDR3 spans 13 residues. The V and J ends lost 10 bases and 3 bases respectively, with 12 bases between them. The germline V gene encodes CDR1 ENHRY and CDR2 SYGVKD. The CDR3: CATQRDPNEKLFF. CDR3 nucleotides: TGTGCCACCCAGCGGGACCCTAATGAAAAACTGTTTTTT.